The entry below describes one T cell receptor beta chain. Its antigen is unidentified. TCR beta CDR3 regions were amplified from RNA. First-round RT-PCR with HTBI primers amplified the TCR CDR3 region. TCRdb re-called the multiplex PCR reads with MiXCR, one entry per CDR3 protein. The data contain 400,000 to 500,000 distinct CDR3 sequences, roughly an eighth of them singletons. Germline loops: CDR1 LNHDA, CDR2 SQIVND (reference sequence). CDR3 length: 16 residues. V lost 8 bases and J 0 bases, leaving 17 bases between the germline ends. Source material for PBMCs was more than 7.5 ml fresh peripheral blood. The data derive from a study of T cells in Graves' hyperthyroidism and ophthalmopathy. Notes on the study in general: Researchers found most expanded thyroid clonotypes above 0.001 in blood as well. Ophthalmopathy cases were set apart from stable hyperthyroidism by a 13 V-J model. The model made its ophthalmopathy prediction, and onset followed a median about 6.8 months later.

The rearrangement joins TRBV19 to TRBJ1-5; maybe TRBD1 (6 bases). This receptor was taken from a woman aged 18-30 years with Graves' hyperthyroidism. The specimen sequenced was blood. The CDR3 DNA follows: TGTGCCAGTCCGAAGGGGGGAATTTATAGCAATCAGCCCCAGCATTTT. Encoded protein: CASPKGGIYSNQPQHF.